Shown below are 2 T cell receptor beta chains from a single sample sequenced in a study of OX40 agonist ivuxolimab in advanced cancers. Data came from immunoSEQ multiplex PCR; TCRdb stores just in-frame clones and leaves some out. The sample has over 70,000 clones; roughly 93% are singletons. The material sequenced was CD4+ or CD8+ T cells sorted from blood, taken in a trial of the OX40 agonist ivuxolimab. The receptors were sampled from an adult with an advanced solid tumor such as melanoma, head and neck, liver or kidney cancer.

The chain employs TRBV4-3 and TRBJ2-5, with TRBD2 matching 13 bases. This CDR3 has 18 amino acids. Unmatched junction bases numbered 7, after V lost 1 base and J lost 2 bases. Germline lookup yields CDR1 LGHNA and CDR2 YSLEER. DNA for the CDR3: TGCGCCAGCAGCCAAGGGGCGACTAGCGGGAGGAAACAAGAGACCCAGTACTTC. Protein product: CASSQGATSGRKQETQYF.

The genes are TRBV5-5 and TRBJ1-1; D is possibly TRBD1 (5 bases). Trimming left V 2 bases short and J 1 base short, with 12 bases between. Looked up from germline, CDR1 is SGHKS and CDR2 is YYEKEE (reference sequence). CDR3 length equals 15 residues. CDR3 sequence (DNA): TGTGCCAGCAGCTTTGACAGACGAGAGAACACTGAAGCTTTCTTT. Translated: CASSFDRRENTEAFF. Supplemented by reference TRBV5-5 and TRBJ1-1, the full variable domain reads DAGVTQSPTHLIKTRGQQVTLRCSPISGHKSVSWYQQVLGQGPQFIFQYYEKEERGRGNFPDRFSARQFPNYSSELNVNALLLGDSALYLCASSFDRRENTEAFFGQGTRLTVV.